A selection of T cell receptor beta chains follows, all from one sample in a study of cytomegalovirus exposure and HLA in healthy donors. The method was immunoSEQ multiplex PCR; TCRdb's version includes in-frame clones alone and lacks a portion of them. Among 100,000 to 150,000 clones listed, around two thirds were seen once. The sample consisted of PBMCs. The source of these receptors is a man in his sixties in good health and CMV-seropositive. Both conserved end residues are part of each CDR3. Fields, in order: J gene, V gene, clone size, D gene, CDR3 DNA, CDR3 protein. A D gene is named only where the DNA matches it firmly. Expanded clones get a size class; other rows say once, few or many, or leave the size out.

TRBJ1-2,TRBV6-1,NA,TRBD1,TGTGCCAGCACTAACAGGGGGATTGACTATGGCTACACCTTC,CASTNRGIDYGYTF
TRBJ1-1,TRBV2,NA,TRBD1,TGTGCCAGCAGAGACGACTGGGACAGGGGAACTGAAGCTTTCTTT,CASRDDWDRGTEAFF
TRBJ2-5,TRBV6-5,NA,TRBD2,TGTGCCAGCAGTAAAACTAGCGTCGGGGGTGAGACCCAGTACTTC,CASSKTSVGGETQYF
TRBJ1-5,TRBV28,NA,NA,TGTGCCAGCAGTCTAAATCAGCCCCAGCATTTT,CASSLNQPQHF
TRBJ2-3,TRBV28,once,TRBD2,TGTGCCAGCAGTGGCCCACTAGCGGGGCATACGCAGTATTTT,CASSGPLAGHTQYF
TRBJ2-3,TRBV5-1,NA,TRBD2,TGCGCCAGCAGCCGGGAGAGCGGGGGGGCCGCTGATACGCAGTATTTT,CASSRESGGAADTQYF
TRBJ1-1,TRBV9,NA,TRBD1,TGTGCCAGCAGCCGGACAGGCGGGAACACTGAAGCTTTCTTT,CASSRTGGNTEAFF
TRBJ1-2,TRBV2,NA,NA,TGTGCCAGCAGGTACGAGGCAGCCTACAATGGCTACACCTTC,CASRYEAAYNGYTF
TRBJ1-2,TRBV5-6,NA,NA,TGTGCCAGCAGCTTGTACCGGGCTAGCGGTGGCTACACCTTC,CASSLYRASGGYTF
TRBJ1-2,TRBV4-1,NA,NA,TGCGCCAGCAGCCAAGGAGCGGGAGGCGGCTACACCTTC,CASSQGAGGGYTF
TRBJ1-2,TRBV6-5,NA,NA,TGTGCCAGCACCACGATATCGGGGGAATGGGGTGGCTACACCTTC,CASTTISGEWGGYTF
TRBJ2-7,TRBV10-2,NA,NA,TGCGCCAGCAGTGCGGCAGGGGCGCGCTCCTACGAGCAGTACTTC,CASSAAGARSYEQYF
TRBJ2-4,TRBV9,NA,TRBD2,TGTGCCAGCAGCGTAGGGGGGGGGTGGGAAAACATTCAGTACTTC,CASSVGGGWENIQYF
TRBJ1-3,TRBV5-4,NA,NA,TGTGCCAGCAGCCAGAGGGCAGGGGCTGGAAACACCATATATTTT,CASSQRAGAGNTIYF
TRBJ1-3,TRBV4-2,NA,TRBD1,TGTGCCAGCAGCCAACCAAGGACAGGCACATCCTCTGGAAACACCATATATTTT,CASSQPRTGTSSGNTIYF
TRBJ1-6,TRBV7-3,NA,NA,TGTGCCAGCAGCCCACAGGGATTGGGTTCACCCCTCCACTTT,CASSPQGLGSPLHF
TRBJ2-5,TRBV11-3,NA,TRBD1,TGTGCCAGCAGCCAGGGGGCCCAAGAGACCCAGTACTTC,CASSQGAQETQYF
TRBJ2-3,TRBV5-8,few,NA,TGTGCCAGCGCGAGGGTTAATACGCAGTATTTT,CASARVNTQYF
TRBJ2-5,TRBV6-1,NA,TRBD2,TGTGCCAGCAGTGAGAGGCGGGGGAGAGAGACCCAGTACTTC,CASSERRGRETQYF
TRBJ1-3,TRBV7-8,few,NA,TGTGCCAGCAGCCCACGGGGCTCTGGAAACACCATATATTTT,CASSPRGSGNTIYF
TRBJ2-2,TRBV7-9,few,TRBD1,TGTGCCAGCAGCTACGGGACAGGAGGCCGTTTCGGCGGGGAGCTGTTTTTT,CASSYGTGGRFGGELFF
TRBJ1-2,TRBV4-2,NA,TRBD1,TGTGCCAGCAGCCAAGAGGGAATCGGGGACAGGGGAACCCTTAACTATGGCTACACCTTC,CASSQEGIGDRGTLNYGYTF
TRBJ1-1,TRBV4-1,medium-sized,NA,TGCGCCAGCAGCCAAGTAGATATGGGGCTGGCCTCTGGTGAAGCTTTCTTT,CASSQVDMGLASGEAFF
TRBJ2-1,TRBV29-1,NA,TRBD1,TGCAGCGTTGAAACGGGGACAGATACCTACAATGAGCAGTTCTTC,CSVETGTDTYNEQFF
TRBJ1-6,TRBV5-4,few,TRBD1,TGTGCCAGCAGCTTGGAAGGGGGACAGCTGGGCTATAATTCACCCCTCCACTTT,CASSLEGGQLGYNSPLHF
TRBJ1-2,TRBV7-8,few,TRBD1,TGTGCCAGCAGCCCCTGGGACAGTAACTCCTATGGCTACACCTTC,CASSPWDSNSYGYTF
TRBJ2-3,TRBV6-1,NA,NA,TGTGCCAGCAGTGCGTGGGGGGGCCTGACAGATACGCAGTATTTT,CASSAWGGLTDTQYF
TRBJ2-4,TRBV2,NA,NA,TGTGCCAGCAGTCCTCCGGCGGACAAAAACATTCAGTACTTC,CASSPPADKNIQYF
TRBJ2-3,TRBV5-1,NA,TRBD1,TGCGCCAGCGCCGGGACAGGGAAAGGAGATACGCAGTATTTT,CASAGTGKGDTQYF
TRBJ1-5,TRBV6-5,NA,NA,TGTGCCAGCAGCCTGGGAGAGCGTCAGCCCCAGCATTTT,CASSLGERQPQHF
TRBJ1-1,TRBV30,NA,NA,TGTGCCTGTCAGGGGTCCCCCACTGAAGCTTTCTTT,CACQGSPTEAFF
TRBJ1-1,TRBV5-4,NA,NA,TGTGCCAGCAGCCGTGGGGGGGGGCGCATCACTGAAGCTTTCTTT,CASSRGGGRITEAFF
TRBJ2-2,TRBV7-3,NA,TRBD1,TGTGCCAGCAGCTTCCGACAGGGGGGTACCGGGGAGCTGTTTTTT,CASSFRQGGTGELFF
TRBJ2-2,TRBV4-1,NA,NA,TGCGCCAGCAGCCAAGTAAAAGCAGGGGTTTACACCGGGGAGCTGTTTTTT,CASSQVKAGVYTGELFF
TRBJ1-4,TRBV28,few,TRBD1,TGTGCCAGCAGTGGGCGACAGGGGGCCGGTGAAAAACTGTTTTTT,CASSGRQGAGEKLFF
TRBJ2-7,TRBV11-1,NA,TRBD1,TGTGCCAGCAGCTCCCACAGGGGCCCCTCCTACGAGCAGTACTTC,CASSSHRGPSYEQYF
TRBJ1-1,TRBV7-3,NA,TRBD1,TGTGCCAGCAGCTCCAAAACAGGGGGCACTGAAGCTTTCTTT,CASSSKTGGTEAFF
TRBJ2-7,TRBV11-2,few,TRBD1,TGTGCCAGCAGCCCAAGGGGGCTGGCCTTCTCCTACGAGCAGTACTTC,CASSPRGLAFSYEQYF
TRBJ2-3,TRBV9,NA,NA,TGTGCCAGCAGCGCGGGATCCACAGGGTCGGGGAATACGCAGTATTTT,CASSAGSTGSGNTQYF
TRBJ2-1,TRBV7-8,few,TRBD1,TGTGCCAGCACCGGTAGGGGGCTTGTCAATGAGCAGTTCTTC,CASTGRGLVNEQFF
TRBJ1-6,TRBV5-4,NA,NA,TGTGCCAGCAGTGGGGAGGGCGGACGGAGGAATTCACCCCTCCACTTT,CASSGEGGRRNSPLHF
TRBJ1-4,TRBV30,NA,NA,TGTGCCTGGAGTGAGGGGACATTGGGTGACAAACTGTTTTTT,CAWSEGTLGDKLFF
TRBJ2-3,TRBV28,NA,NA,TGTGCCAGCAGTCGACAGAAAACAGATACGCAGTATTTT,CASSRQKTDTQYF
TRBJ1-5,TRBV6-1,NA,TRBD1,TGTGCCAGCAGTGAAAACCTGACAGGGGCCCGAACTTATAGCAATCAGCCCCAGCATTTT,CASSENLTGARTYSNQPQHF
TRBJ2-1,TRBV19,few,TRBD2,TGTGCCAGTATCAGGACTAGCGGGGTTGGTGAGCAGTTCTTC,CASIRTSGVGEQFF
TRBJ1-2,TRBV7-9,NA,NA,TGTGCCAGCAGCCCCCTCGCGGGTCGGAGCTATGGCTACACCTTC,CASSPLAGRSYGYTF
TRBJ1-1,TRBV10-2,NA,NA,TGCGCCAGCAGTGAGTCCGACACTGAAGCTTTCTTT,CASSESDTEAFF
TRBJ2-5,TRBV4-2,NA,TRBD2,TGTGCCAGCAGCCAAGATGGGCCAGCGGGGGGATGGGAGGAGACCCAGTACTTC,CASSQDGPAGGWEETQYF
TRBJ2-1,TRBV5-1,NA,NA,TGCGCCAGCAGCTTACAGGTTTACTCCTACAATGAGCAGTTCTTC,CASSLQVYSYNEQFF
TRBJ2-5,TRBV30,NA,TRBD2,TGTGCCTGGAGTTACATGCGGGGGTCTGGGGAGACCCAGTACTTC,CAWSYMRGSGETQYF
TRBJ1-3,TRBV5-5,NA,NA,TGTGCCAGCAGCTTGGCCCTGGGGCCCGGAAACACCATATATTTT,CASSLALGPGNTIYF
TRBJ1-2,TRBV28,NA,NA,TGTGCCAGCAGTTTTTGGGGGCTGAGCTATGGCTACACCTTC,CASSFWGLSYGYTF
TRBJ1-6,TRBV7-2,NA,NA,TGTGCCAGCCGCCCCAGGGAAGATTCACCCCTCCACTTT,CASRPREDSPLHF
TRBJ2-7,TRBV6-5,NA,TRBD2,TGTGCCAGCAGCCCAGATGGTAGCGGGGTCTACGAGCAGTACTTC,CASSPDGSGVYEQYF
TRBJ2-6,TRBV10-3,NA,TRBD1,TGTGCCATCAGTGTTGGACAGGGCTCTGGGGCCAACGTCCTGACTTTC,CAISVGQGSGANVLTF
TRBJ1-1,TRBV5-1,NA,NA,TGCGCCAGCAGACGAAAGGGGGACACTGAAGCTTTCTTT,CASRRKGDTEAFF
TRBJ1-5,TRBV28,NA,NA,TGTGCCAGCAGGGTGGGGGGGCGGTGGGGCAATCAGCCCCAGCATTTT,CASRVGGRWGNQPQHF
TRBJ1-6,TRBV6-5,few,TRBD1,TGTGCCAGCACCGATAGGGCAGGGGGAATATCACCCCTCCACTTT,CASTDRAGGISPLHF
TRBJ2-1,TRBV5-1,NA,NA,TGCGCCAGCACCTCGGAGAGCTCCTACAATGAGCAGTTCTTC,CASTSESSYNEQFF